Below, one TCR beta chain is given with its context. The entry originates in a study of shared clonotypes between healthy human individuals. Sequencing used immunoSEQ multiplex PCR; TCRdb keeps in-frame clones, though not all of them. The data hold more than 2,000,000 clones, with around 90% observed a single time. All donors were Caucasian adults living in Nashville, Tennessee. This sequence was found in a man between 18 and 35 years old in good health. The material sequenced was naive CD4+ T cells sorted from blood. Documented subset: CD45RA+ positively selected.

Here the CDR3 reads CASSPRTAEAFF. Written as DNA, the CDR3 is TGTGCCAGCTCACCGAGGACGGCTGAAGCTTTCTTT. The chain is built from TRBV18 and TRBJ1-1; D ambiguous. The CDR3 length is 12 residues. The germline gives CDR1 KGHSH, CDR2 LQKENI. The germline V and J ends were trimmed by 3 bases and 6 bases, with 8 bases remaining between them.